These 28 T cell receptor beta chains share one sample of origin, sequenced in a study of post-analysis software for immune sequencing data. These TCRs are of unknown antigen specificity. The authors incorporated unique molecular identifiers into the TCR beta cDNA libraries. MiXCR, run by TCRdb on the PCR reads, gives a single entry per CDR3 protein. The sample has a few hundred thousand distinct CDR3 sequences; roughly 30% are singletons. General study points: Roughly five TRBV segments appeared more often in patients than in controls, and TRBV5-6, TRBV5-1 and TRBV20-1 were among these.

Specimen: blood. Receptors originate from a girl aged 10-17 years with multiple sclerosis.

The chain's CDR3 is CSVSPGGDYGYTF. The CDR3 DNA is TGCAGCGTTTCCCCAGGGGGCGACTATGGCTACACCTTC. The rearrangement joins TRBV29-1 to TRBJ1-2; 8 bases fit TRBD1. Germline V gene data show CDR1 as SQVTM and CDR2 as ANQGSEA. The CDR3 totals 13 residues. V trimming: 5 bases; J trimming: 3 bases; junction bases outside the gene matches: 5.

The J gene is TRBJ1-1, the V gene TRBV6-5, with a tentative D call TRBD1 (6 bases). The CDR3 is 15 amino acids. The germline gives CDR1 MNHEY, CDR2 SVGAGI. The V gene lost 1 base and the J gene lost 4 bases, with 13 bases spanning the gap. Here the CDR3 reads CASSYWEGGSTEAFF. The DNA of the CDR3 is TGTGCCAGCAGTTACTGGGAGGGGGGAAGCACTGAAGCTTTCTTT.

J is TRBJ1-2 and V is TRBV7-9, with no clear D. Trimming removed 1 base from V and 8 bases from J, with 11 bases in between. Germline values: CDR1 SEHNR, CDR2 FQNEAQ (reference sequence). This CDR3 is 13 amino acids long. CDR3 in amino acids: CASSLVGGEGYTF. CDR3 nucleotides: TGTGCCAGCAGCTTAGTGGGCGGAGAGGGCTACACCTTC.

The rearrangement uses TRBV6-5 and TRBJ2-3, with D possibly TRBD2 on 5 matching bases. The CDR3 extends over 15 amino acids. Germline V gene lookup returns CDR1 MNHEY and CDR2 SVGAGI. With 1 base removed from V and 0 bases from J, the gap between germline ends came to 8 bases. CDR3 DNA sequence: TGTGCCAGCAGTTACTGGAGCGGAAGCACAGATACGCAGTATTTT. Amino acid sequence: CASSYWSGSTDTQYF.

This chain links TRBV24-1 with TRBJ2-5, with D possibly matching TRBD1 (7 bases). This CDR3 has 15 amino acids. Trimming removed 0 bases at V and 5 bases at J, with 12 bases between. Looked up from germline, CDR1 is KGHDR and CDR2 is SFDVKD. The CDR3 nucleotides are TGTGCCACCAGTGATTTGGGAGGGGGCAAGGAGACCCAGTACTTC. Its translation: CATSDLGGGKETQYF.

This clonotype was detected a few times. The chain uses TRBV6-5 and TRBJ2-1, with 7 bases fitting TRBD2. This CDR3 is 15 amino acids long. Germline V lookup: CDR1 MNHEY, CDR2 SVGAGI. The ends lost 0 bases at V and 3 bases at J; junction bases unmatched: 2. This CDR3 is CASSYSGRGYNEQFF. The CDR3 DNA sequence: TGTGCCAGCAGTTACTCGGGGAGGGGCTACAATGAGCAGTTCTTC.

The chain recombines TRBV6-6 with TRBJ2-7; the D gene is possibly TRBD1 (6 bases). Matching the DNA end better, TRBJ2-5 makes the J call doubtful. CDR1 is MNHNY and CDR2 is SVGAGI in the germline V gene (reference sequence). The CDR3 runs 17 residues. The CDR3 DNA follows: TGTGCCAGCAGTTACGAGATGCCAGGGGTTGTACAGGAGACCCAGTACTTC. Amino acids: CASSYEMPGVVQETQYF.

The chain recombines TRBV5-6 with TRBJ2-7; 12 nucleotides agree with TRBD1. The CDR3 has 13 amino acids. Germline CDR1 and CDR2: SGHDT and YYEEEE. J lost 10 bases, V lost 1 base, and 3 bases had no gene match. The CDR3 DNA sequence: TGTGCCAGCAGCTTGTGGGACAGGGGGCTCCAGTACTTC. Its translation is CASSLWDRGLQYF. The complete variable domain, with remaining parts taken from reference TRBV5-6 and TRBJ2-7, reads DAGVTQSPTHLIKTRGQQVTLRCSPKSGHDTVSWYQQALGQGPQFIFQYYEEEERQRGNFPDRFSGHQFPNYSSELNVNALLLGDSALYLCASSLWDRGLQYFGPGTRLTVT.

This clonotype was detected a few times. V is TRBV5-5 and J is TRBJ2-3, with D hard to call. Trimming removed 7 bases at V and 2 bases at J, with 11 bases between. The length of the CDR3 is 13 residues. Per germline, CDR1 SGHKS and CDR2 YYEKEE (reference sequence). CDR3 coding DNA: TGTGCCAGCGAAAAGGCGACCACAGATACGCAGTATTTT. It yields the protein CASEKATTDTQYF.

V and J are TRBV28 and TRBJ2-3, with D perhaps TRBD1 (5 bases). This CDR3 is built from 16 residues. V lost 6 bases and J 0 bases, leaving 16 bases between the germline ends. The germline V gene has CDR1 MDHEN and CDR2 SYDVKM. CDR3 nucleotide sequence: TGTGCCAGCAGGGTACGGTGGCAGGGTAGCACAGATACGCAGTATTTT. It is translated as CASRVRWQGSTDTQYF.

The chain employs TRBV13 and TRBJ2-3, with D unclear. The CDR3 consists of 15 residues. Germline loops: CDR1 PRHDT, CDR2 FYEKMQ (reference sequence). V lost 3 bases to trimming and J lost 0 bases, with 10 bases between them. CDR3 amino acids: CASSFSQLSTDTQYF. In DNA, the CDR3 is TGTGCCAGCAGCTTTAGCCAACTAAGCACAGATACGCAGTATTTT.

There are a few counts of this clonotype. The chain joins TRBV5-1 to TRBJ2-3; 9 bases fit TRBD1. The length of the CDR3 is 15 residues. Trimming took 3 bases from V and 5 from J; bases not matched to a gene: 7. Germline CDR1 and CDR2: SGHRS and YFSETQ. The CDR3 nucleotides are TGCGCCAGCAGCTCGGGACAGGGAGGTGGAGATACGCAGTATTTT. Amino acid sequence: CASSSGQGGGDTQYF.

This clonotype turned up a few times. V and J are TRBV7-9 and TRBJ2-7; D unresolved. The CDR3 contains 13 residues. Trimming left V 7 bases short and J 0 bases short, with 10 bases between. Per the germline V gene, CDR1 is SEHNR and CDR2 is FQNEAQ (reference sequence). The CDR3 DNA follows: TGTGCCAGCACACAGACCAGCTCCTACGAGCAGTACTTC. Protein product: CASTQTSSYEQYF.

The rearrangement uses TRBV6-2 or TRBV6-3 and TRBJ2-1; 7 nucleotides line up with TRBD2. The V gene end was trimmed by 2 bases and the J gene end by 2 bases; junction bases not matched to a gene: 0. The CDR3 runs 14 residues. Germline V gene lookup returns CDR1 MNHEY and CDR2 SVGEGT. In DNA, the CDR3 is TGTGCCAGCAGTTACGCGGGGGCCTACAATGAGCAGTTCTTC. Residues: CASSYAGAYNEQFF.

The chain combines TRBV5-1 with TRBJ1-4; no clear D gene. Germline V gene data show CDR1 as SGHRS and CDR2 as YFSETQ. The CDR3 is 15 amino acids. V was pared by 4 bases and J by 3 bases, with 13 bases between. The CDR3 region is CASSPLVGSNEKLFF. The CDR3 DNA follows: TGCGCCAGCAGCCCCTTAGTGGGGTCTAATGAAAAACTGTTTTTT.

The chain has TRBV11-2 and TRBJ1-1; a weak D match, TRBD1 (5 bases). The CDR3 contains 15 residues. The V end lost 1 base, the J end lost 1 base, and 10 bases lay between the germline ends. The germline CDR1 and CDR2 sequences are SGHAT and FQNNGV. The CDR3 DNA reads TGTGCCAGCAGCTTAGCGGTGGGGGGGAACACTGAAGCTTTCTTT. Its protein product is CASSLAVGGNTEAFF. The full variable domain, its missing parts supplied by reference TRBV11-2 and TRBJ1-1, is EAGVAQSPRYKIIEKRQSVAFWCNPISGHATLYWYQQILGQGPKLLIQFQNNGVVDDSQLPKDRFSAERLKGVDSTLKIQPAKLEDSAVYLCASSLAVGGNTEAFFGQGTRLTVV.

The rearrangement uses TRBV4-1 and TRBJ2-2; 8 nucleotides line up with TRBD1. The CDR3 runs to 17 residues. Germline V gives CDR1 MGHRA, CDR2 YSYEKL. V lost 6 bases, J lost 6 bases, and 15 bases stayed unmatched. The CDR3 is CASSPSPGGADAGELFF. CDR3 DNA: TGCGCCAGCAGTCCATCGCCAGGGGGCGCCGACGCCGGGGAGCTGTTTTTT.

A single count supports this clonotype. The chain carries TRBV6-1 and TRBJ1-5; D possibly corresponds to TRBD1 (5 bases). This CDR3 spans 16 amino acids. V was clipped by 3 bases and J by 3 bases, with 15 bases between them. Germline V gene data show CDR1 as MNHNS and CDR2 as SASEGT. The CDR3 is CASSERGVLTNQPQHF. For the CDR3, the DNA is TGTGCCAGCAGTGAGCGGGGGGTATTGACCAATCAGCCCCAGCATTTT.

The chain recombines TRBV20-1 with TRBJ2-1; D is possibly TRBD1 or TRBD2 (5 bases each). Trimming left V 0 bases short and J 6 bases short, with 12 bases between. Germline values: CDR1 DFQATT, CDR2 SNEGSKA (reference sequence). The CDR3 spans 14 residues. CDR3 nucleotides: TGCAGTGCTAGAGACGAGGGACGGTTCAATGAGCAGTTCTTC. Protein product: CSARDEGRFNEQFF.

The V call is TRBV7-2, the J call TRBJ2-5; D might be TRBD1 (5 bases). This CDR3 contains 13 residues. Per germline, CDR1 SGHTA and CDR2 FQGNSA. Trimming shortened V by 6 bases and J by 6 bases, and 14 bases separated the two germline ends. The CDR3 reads CASSSDTWKTQYF. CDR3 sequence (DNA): TGTGCCAGCAGTTCGGACACTTGGAAGACCCAGTACTTC.

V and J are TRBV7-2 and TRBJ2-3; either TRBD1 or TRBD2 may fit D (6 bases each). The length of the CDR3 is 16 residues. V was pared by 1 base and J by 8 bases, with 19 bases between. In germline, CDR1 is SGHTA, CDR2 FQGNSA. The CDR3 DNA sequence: TGTGCCAGCAGCTTAGTGGTGGGGGGTCTACAGGGTACGCAGTATTTT. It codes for CASSLVVGGLQGTQYF.

CDR3 sequence reads: CASHSRDRSYEQYF. CDR3 DNA sequence: TGTGCCAGCCATAGCCGGGACAGGTCCTACGAGCAGTACTTC. The V and J genes are TRBV27 and TRBJ2-7, with TRBD1 matching over 8 bases. Germline-derived CDR1 and CDR2 are MNHEY and SMNVEV (reference sequence). This CDR3 is built from 14 residues. V trimming: 8 bases; J trimming: 1 base; junction bases outside the gene matches: 7.

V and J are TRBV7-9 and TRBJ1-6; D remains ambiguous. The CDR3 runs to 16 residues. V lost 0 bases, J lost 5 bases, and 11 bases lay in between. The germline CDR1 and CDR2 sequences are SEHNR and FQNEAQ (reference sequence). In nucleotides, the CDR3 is TGTGCCAGCAGCTTAGCCGGGAGACGGGATAATTCACCCCTCCACTTT. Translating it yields CASSLAGRRDNSPLHF.

CDR3 residues: CASSRTRGGRTDTQYF. The CDR3 DNA reads as TGTGCCAGCAGCCGGACTCGCGGGGGACGCACAGATACGCAGTATTTT. This sequence joins TRBV7-2 and TRBJ2-3; 7 nucleotides match TRBD2. Germline CDR1 SGHTA, CDR2 FQGNSA. The junction had 9 bases not matched to a gene; V was cut back by 5 bases and J by 1 base. The CDR3 contains 16 residues.

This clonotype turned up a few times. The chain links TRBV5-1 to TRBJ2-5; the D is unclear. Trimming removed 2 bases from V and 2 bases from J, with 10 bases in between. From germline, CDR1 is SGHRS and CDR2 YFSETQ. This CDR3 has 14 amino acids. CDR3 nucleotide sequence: TGCGCCAGCAGCTTTGGGGTAGCTCAAGAGACCCAGTACTTC. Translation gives CASSFGVAQETQYF.

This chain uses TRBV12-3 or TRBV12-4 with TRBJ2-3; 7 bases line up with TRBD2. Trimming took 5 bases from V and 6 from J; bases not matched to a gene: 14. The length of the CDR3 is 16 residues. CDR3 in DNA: TGTGCCAGCAGTGTTTCGGCATTACGGGGGGAGGATACGCAGTATTTT. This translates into CASSVSALRGEDTQYF.

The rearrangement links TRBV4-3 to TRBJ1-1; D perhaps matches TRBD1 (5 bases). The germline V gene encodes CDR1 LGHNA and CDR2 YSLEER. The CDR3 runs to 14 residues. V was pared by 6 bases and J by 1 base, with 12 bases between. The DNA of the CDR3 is TGCGCCAGCAGACCGGGACGGGCGAACACTGAAGCTTTCTTT. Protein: CASRPGRANTEAFF.

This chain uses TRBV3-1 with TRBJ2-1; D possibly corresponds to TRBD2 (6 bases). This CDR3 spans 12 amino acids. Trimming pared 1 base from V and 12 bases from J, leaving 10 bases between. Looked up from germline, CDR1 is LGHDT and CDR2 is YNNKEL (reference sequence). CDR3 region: CASSQATGGQFF. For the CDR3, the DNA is TGTGCCAGCAGCCAAGCCACCGGGGGGCAGTTCTTC.